This is a list of T cell receptor beta chains from one sample in a study of blood T cell repertoires in COVID-19. Clones were read by immunoSEQ multiplex PCR, and TCRdb kept only the in-frame ones, dropping some. This table holds under 200,000 clones, about nine tenths found once. The sequencing input was peripheral blood. The source of these receptors is a man aged 65 to 79 with active or convalescent COVID-19. Each CDR3 is given with its conserved first and last residue. A D gene is named only where the DNA matches it firmly. Some rows mark clone size as missing; the rest say once, few, many or name a class of expanded clone.

v_gene: TRBV3-1/TRBV3-2
abundance: once
d_gene: NA
j_gene: TRBJ2-2
CDR3nt: TGTGCCAGCAGCCCAGGGGGGACGGACACCGGGGAGCTGTTTTTT
CDR3aa: CASSPGGTDTGELFF

v_gene: TRBV6-2/TRBV6-3
abundance: once
d_gene: TRBD1
j_gene: TRBJ1-1
CDR3nt: TGTGCCAGCAGTTTTTTACGGGGACAGGGGGTCCGGACTGAAGCTTTCTTT
CDR3aa: CASSFLRGQGVRTEAFF

v_gene: TRBV27
abundance: NA
d_gene: TRBD2
j_gene: TRBJ2-7
CDR3nt: TGTGCCAGCAGGGAGCTAGCGGGAGGCCCCTACGAGCAGTACTTC
CDR3aa: CASRELAGGPYEQYF

v_gene: TRBV28
abundance: NA
d_gene: TRBD2
j_gene: TRBJ2-7
CDR3nt: TGTGCCAGCAGTTTATTAGGGACTAGCGGGAGTAGATACGAGCAGTACTTC
CDR3aa: CASSLLGTSGSRYEQYF

v_gene: TRBV7-2
abundance: NA
d_gene: TRBD1
j_gene: TRBJ1-2
CDR3nt: TGTGCCAGCAGCTCCCAGACAGGGAGCCTCTATGGCTACACCTTC
CDR3aa: CASSSQTGSLYGYTF

v_gene: TRBV14
abundance: once
d_gene: TRBD2
j_gene: TRBJ2-3
CDR3nt: TGTGCCAGCAGCCAAGATTTCCGTAGCGGGGGGATCACAGATACGCAGTATTTT
CDR3aa: CASSQDFRSGGITDTQYF

v_gene: TRBV21-1
abundance: NA
d_gene: NA
j_gene: TRBJ1-4
CDR3nt: TGTGCCAGCAGCACATGGGAATGGGACAGAGGGAGGGAAAAACTGTTTTTT
CDR3aa: CASSTWEWDRGREKLFF

v_gene: TRBV3-1/TRBV3-2
abundance: NA
d_gene: NA
j_gene: TRBJ1-2
CDR3nt: TGTGCCAGCAGCCAGGTTGGGAGTGGCTACACCTTC
CDR3aa: CASSQVGSGYTF

v_gene: TRBV5-5
abundance: NA
d_gene: NA
j_gene: TRBJ1-5
CDR3nt: TGTGCCAGCAGCAGCGGGGGGACGGGCCAGCCCCAGCATTTT
CDR3aa: CASSSGGTGQPQHF

v_gene: TRBV7-8
abundance: NA
d_gene: TRBD1
j_gene: TRBJ1-1
CDR3nt: TGTGCCAGCAGCTTCGGGACAGGGACCACTGAAGCTTTCTTT
CDR3aa: CASSFGTGTTEAFF

v_gene: TRBV2
abundance: NA
d_gene: TRBD2
j_gene: TRBJ2-5
CDR3nt: TGTGCCAGCAGTTCAAAGCGGGGGGGACAAGAGACCCAGTACTTC
CDR3aa: CASSSKRGGQETQYF

v_gene: TRBV29-1
abundance: few
d_gene: NA
j_gene: TRBJ2-2
CDR3nt: TGCAGCGTTGGGCAGAACACCGGGGAGCTGTTTTTT
CDR3aa: CSVGQNTGELFF

v_gene: TRBV18
abundance: NA
d_gene: NA
j_gene: TRBJ2-1
CDR3nt: TGTGCCAGCTCACTCGGAGGGAGCTCCTACAATGAGCAGTTCTTC
CDR3aa: CASSLGGSSYNEQFF

v_gene: TRBV5-8
abundance: NA
d_gene: TRBD1
j_gene: TRBJ1-6
CDR3nt: TGTGCCAGCAGCCGAAACCCGGGACAGAAGAATTCACCCCTCCACTTT
CDR3aa: CASSRNPGQKNSPLHF

v_gene: TRBV29-1
abundance: few
d_gene: TRBD1
j_gene: TRBJ2-1
CDR3nt: TGCAGCTACCGAGACAGGGCAAGCAGTTCGTCCTACAATGAGCAGTTCTTC
CDR3aa: CSYRDRASSSSYNEQFF

v_gene: TRBV2
abundance: once
d_gene: NA
j_gene: TRBJ2-7
CDR3nt: TGTGCCAGCAGCTCAGGGTCCACCTCCTACGAGCAGTACTTC
CDR3aa: CASSSGSTSYEQYF

v_gene: TRBV15
abundance: NA
d_gene: TRBD2
j_gene: TRBJ2-7
CDR3nt: TGTGCCACCAGCGGGACTAGCGGGAGGAACGACGAGCAGTACTTC
CDR3aa: CATSGTSGRNDEQYF

v_gene: TRBV6-5
abundance: NA
d_gene: TRBD2
j_gene: TRBJ2-1
CDR3nt: TGTGCCAGCAGCGACGGACTAGCGGGCTACAATGAGCAGTTCTTC
CDR3aa: CASSDGLAGYNEQFF

v_gene: TRBV19
abundance: NA
d_gene: NA
j_gene: TRBJ1-5
CDR3nt: TGTGCCAGTAGTTTCGAACCTACAGGGTATAGCAATCAGCCCCAGCATTTT
CDR3aa: CASSFEPTGYSNQPQHF

v_gene: TRBV30
abundance: NA
d_gene: NA
j_gene: TRBJ2-5
CDR3nt: TGTGCCTGGAGTGTCGGCAGGGCTCAAGAGACCCAGTACTTC
CDR3aa: CAWSVGRAQETQYF

v_gene: TRBV6-2/TRBV6-3
abundance: NA
d_gene: TRBD2
j_gene: TRBJ2-1
CDR3nt: TGTGCCAGCAGTTACTCGCCACTAGCGGAATATGACAATGAGCAGTTCTTC
CDR3aa: CASSYSPLAEYDNEQFF

v_gene: TRBV30
abundance: NA
d_gene: NA
j_gene: TRBJ2-2
CDR3nt: TGTGCCTGGAGTCCCGGTCCCGGGGAGCTGTTTTTT
CDR3aa: CAWSPGPGELFF

v_gene: TRBV19
abundance: NA
d_gene: TRBD1
j_gene: TRBJ2-7
CDR3nt: TGTGCCAGTAGTATCGGACAGGGAGCCTACGAGCAGTACTTC
CDR3aa: CASSIGQGAYEQYF

v_gene: TRBV7-2
abundance: NA
d_gene: TRBD1
j_gene: TRBJ2-2
CDR3nt: TGTGCCAGCAGCTTAGTCCAGGGGGTTTACACCGGGGAGCTGTTTTTT
CDR3aa: CASSLVQGVYTGELFF

v_gene: TRBV3-1/TRBV3-2
abundance: NA
d_gene: NA
j_gene: TRBJ2-2
CDR3nt: TGTGCCAGCAGCCAAGGGGCGATGAACACCGGGGAGCTGTTTTTT
CDR3aa: CASSQGAMNTGELFF

v_gene: TRBV25-1
abundance: once
d_gene: NA
j_gene: TRBJ2-5
CDR3nt: TGTGCCAGCAGTGGTAGGGGTAGGCAAGAGACCCAGTACTTC
CDR3aa: CASSGRGRQETQYF

v_gene: TRBV9
abundance: NA
d_gene: NA
j_gene: TRBJ2-3
CDR3nt: TGTGCCAGCAGCGTAGCCAGCGCCACCACAGATACGCAGTATTTT
CDR3aa: CASSVASATTDTQYF

v_gene: TRBV5-4
abundance: NA
d_gene: TRBD2
j_gene: TRBJ2-4
CDR3nt: TGTGCCAGCAGCTTTGACCGGGGGGTCAAAAACATTCAGTACTTC
CDR3aa: CASSFDRGVKNIQYF

v_gene: TRBV6-4
abundance: NA
d_gene: NA
j_gene: TRBJ2-1
CDR3nt: TGTGCCAGCAGTGACGGGGAGGAGTACAATGAGCAGTTCTTC
CDR3aa: CASSDGEEYNEQFF

v_gene: TRBV18
abundance: NA
d_gene: NA
j_gene: TRBJ1-5
CDR3nt: TGTGCCAGCTCAGAGACAGGATCCAATCAGCCCCAGCATTTT
CDR3aa: CASSETGSNQPQHF

v_gene: TRBV6-5
abundance: NA
d_gene: TRBD1
j_gene: TRBJ2-2
CDR3nt: TGTGCCAGCAGGGGGACAGGGGACACCGGGGAGCTGTTTTTT
CDR3aa: CASRGTGDTGELFF

v_gene: TRBV10-2
abundance: few
d_gene: TRBD2
j_gene: TRBJ2-7
CDR3nt: TGCGCCAGCAGACGGGTACTAGCGGGAGATTCCTACGAGCAGTACTTC
CDR3aa: CASRRVLAGDSYEQYF

v_gene: TRBV9
abundance: NA
d_gene: NA
j_gene: TRBJ1-2
CDR3nt: TGTGCCAGCAGCGGACCCTTTAGGGAGAACTATGGCTACACCTTC
CDR3aa: CASSGPFRENYGYTF